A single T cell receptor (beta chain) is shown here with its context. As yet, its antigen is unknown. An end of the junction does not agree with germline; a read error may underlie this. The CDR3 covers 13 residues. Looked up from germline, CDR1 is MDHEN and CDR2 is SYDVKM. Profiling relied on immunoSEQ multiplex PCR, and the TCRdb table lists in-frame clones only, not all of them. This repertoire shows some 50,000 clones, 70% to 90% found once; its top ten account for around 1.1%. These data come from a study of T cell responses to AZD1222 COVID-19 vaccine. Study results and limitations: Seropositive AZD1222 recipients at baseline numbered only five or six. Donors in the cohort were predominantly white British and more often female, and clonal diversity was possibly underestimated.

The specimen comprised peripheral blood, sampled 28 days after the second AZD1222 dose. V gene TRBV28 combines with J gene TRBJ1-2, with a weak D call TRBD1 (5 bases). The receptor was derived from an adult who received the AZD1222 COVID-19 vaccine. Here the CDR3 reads CASNTIEGMAMGF. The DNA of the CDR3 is TGTGCCAGCAATACGATAGAGGGGATGGCTATGGGCTTC.